This T cell receptor (beta chain) stems from a study of OX40 agonist ivuxolimab in advanced cancers. Study-level findings and limits: Expanded peripheral T cells had an undetermined antigen specificity. Averaged across samples, CD8+ T cells carried more expanded clones than CD4+ did.

The data were produced by immunoSEQ multiplex PCR, yet TCRdb's version contains in-frame clones alone and is incomplete. This sample has about 83,000 clones, with about 90% found just once. With 5 bases removed from V and 4 bases from J, the gap between germline ends came to 9 bases. This CDR3 region has 13 residues. Germline V lookup: CDR1 MDHEN, CDR2 SYDVKM. Regarding this clone: Its antigen is not identified. Other DNA sequences of this sample code for an identical CDR3.

The chain has TRBV28 and TRBJ1-5, with D maybe TRBD1 (5 bases). The TCR sequence derives from an adult with an advanced solid tumor such as melanoma, head and neck, liver or kidney cancer. Sequenced here: CD4+ or CD8+ T cells sorted from blood, sampled in a trial of the OX40 agonist ivuxolimab. This CDR3 is CASSDRLNQPQHF. CDR3 DNA sequence: TGTGCCAGCAGTGACAGACTAAATCAGCCCCAGCATTTT. The full variable domain, in which reference TRBV28 and TRBJ1-5 provide the parts outside the CDR3, is DVKVTQSSRYLVKRTGEKVFLECVQDMDHENMFWYRQDPGLGLRLIYFSYDVKMKEKGDIPEGYSVSREKKERFSLILESASTNQTSMYLCASSDRLNQPQHFGDGTRLSIL.